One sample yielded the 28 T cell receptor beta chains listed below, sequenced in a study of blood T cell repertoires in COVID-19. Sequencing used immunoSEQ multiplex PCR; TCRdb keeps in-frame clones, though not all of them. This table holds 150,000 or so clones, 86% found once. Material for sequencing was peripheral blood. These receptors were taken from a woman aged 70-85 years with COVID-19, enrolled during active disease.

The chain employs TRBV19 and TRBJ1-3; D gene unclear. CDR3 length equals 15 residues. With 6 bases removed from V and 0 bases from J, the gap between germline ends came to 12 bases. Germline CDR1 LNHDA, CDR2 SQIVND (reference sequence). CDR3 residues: CASRQQDVSGNTIYF. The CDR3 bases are TGTGCCAGTAGGCAGCAGGATGTCTCTGGAAACACCATATATTTT.

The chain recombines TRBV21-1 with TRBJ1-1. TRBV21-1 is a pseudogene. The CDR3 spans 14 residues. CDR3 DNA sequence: TGTGCCAGCGGCACAGGGAGGAGGTTTGCTGAAGCTTTCTTT. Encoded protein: CASGTGRRFAEAFF.

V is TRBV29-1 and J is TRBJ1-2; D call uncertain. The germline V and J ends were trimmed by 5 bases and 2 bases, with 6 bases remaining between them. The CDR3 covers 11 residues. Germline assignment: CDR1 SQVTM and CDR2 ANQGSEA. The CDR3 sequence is CSVPENYGYTF. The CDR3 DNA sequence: TGCAGCGTTCCCGAGAACTATGGCTACACCTTC.

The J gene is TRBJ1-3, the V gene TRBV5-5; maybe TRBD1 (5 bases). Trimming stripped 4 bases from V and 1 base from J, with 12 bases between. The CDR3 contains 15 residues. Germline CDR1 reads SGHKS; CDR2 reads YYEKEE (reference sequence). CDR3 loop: CASSHAPGSGNTIYF. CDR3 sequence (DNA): TGTGCCAGCAGCCACGCACCAGGGTCTGGAAACACCATATATTTT.

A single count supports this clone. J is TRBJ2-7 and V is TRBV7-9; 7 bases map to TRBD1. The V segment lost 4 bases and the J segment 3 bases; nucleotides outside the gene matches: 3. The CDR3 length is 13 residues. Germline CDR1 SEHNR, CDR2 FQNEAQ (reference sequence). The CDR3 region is CASSWGQIYEQYF. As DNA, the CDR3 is TGTGCCAGCAGCTGGGGACAGATCTACGAGCAGTACTTC.

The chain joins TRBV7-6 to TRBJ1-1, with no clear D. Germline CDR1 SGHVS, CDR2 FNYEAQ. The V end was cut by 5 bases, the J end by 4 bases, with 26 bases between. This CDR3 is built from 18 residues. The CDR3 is CASSRQAPSVLGGTEAFF. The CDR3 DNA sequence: TGTGCCAGCAGCCGCCAGGCCCCCTCAGTCCTGGGTGGCACTGAAGCTTTCTTT.

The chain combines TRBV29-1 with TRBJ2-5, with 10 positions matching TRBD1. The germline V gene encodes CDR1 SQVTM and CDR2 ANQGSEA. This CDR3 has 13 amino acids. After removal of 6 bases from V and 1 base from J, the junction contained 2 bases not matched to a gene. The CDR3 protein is CSVGTGAQETQYF. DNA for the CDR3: TGCAGCGTGGGGACAGGGGCCCAAGAGACCCAGTACTTC.

CDR3 DNA sequence: TGTGCCAGCAGCTTAAGGGAGGGGGGCCTAGGCACCGGGGAGCTGTTTTTT. Amino acid sequence: CASSLREGGLGTGELFF. This chain uses TRBV11-3 with TRBJ2-2, with D maybe TRBD2 (7 bases). Between the trimmed V and J ends, which lost 2 bases and 4 bases, there was a span of 17 bases. Germline CDR1 SGHNT, CDR2 YENEEA. CDR3 length equals 17 residues.

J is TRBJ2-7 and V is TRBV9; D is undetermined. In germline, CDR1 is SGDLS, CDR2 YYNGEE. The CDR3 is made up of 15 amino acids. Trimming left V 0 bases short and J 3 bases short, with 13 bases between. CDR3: CASSVDPRQRYEQYF. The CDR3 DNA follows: TGTGCCAGCAGCGTAGACCCACGGCAGCGCTACGAGCAGTACTTC.

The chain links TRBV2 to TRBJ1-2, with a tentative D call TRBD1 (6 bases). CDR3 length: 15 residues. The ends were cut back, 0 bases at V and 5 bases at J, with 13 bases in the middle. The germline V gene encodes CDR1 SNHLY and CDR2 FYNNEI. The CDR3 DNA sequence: TGTGCCAGCAGTGAAGCGGCTTCAAGGGGGTATGGCTACACCTTC. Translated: CASSEAASRGYGYTF.

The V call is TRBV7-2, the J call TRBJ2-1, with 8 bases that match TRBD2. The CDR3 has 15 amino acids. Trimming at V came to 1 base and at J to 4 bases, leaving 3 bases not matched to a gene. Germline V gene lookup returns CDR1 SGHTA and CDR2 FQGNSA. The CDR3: CASSLDGGEYNEQFF. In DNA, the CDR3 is TGTGCCAGCAGCTTAGACGGGGGGGAGTACAATGAGCAGTTCTTC.

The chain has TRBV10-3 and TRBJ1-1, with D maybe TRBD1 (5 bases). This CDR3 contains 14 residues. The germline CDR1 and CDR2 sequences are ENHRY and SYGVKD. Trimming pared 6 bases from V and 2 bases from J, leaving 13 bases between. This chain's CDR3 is CAISGTSSNTEAFF. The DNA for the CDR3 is TGTGCCATCAGCGGGACTTCCTCAAACACTGAAGCTTTCTTT.

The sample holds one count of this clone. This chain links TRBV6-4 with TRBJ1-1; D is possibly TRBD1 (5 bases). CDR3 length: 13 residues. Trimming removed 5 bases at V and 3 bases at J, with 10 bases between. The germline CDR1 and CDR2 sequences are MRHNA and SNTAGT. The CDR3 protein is CASSRRGDTEAFF. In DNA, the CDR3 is TGTGCCAGCAGTCGGAGGGGAGACACTGAAGCTTTCTTT.

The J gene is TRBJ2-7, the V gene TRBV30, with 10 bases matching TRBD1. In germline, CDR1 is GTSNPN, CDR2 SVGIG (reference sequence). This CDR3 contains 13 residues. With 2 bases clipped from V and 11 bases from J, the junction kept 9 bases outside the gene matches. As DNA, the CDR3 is TGTGCCTGGAGTATAAATTTGGGGACAGGGGAGTACTTC. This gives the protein CAWSINLGTGEYF.

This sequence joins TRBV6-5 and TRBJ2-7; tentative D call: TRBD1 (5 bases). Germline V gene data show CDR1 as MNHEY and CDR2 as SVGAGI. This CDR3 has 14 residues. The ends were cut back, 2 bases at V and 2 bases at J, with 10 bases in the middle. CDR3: CASSYRGTPYEQYF. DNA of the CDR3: TGTGCCAGCAGTTACAGGGGCACACCCTACGAGCAGTACTTC.

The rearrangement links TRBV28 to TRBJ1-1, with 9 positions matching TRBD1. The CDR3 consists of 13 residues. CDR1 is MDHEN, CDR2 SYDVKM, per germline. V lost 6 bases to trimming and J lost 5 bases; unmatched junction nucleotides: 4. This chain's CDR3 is CASRGQGKTEAFF. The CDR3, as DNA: TGTGCCAGCAGGGGACAGGGAAAGACTGAAGCTTTCTTT.

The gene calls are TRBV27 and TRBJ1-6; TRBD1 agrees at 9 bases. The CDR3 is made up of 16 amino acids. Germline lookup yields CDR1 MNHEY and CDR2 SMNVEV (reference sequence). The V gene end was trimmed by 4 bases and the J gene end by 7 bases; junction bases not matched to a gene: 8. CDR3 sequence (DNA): TGTGCCAGCAGTTGGCGTTGGGACAGGGTCAATTCACCCCTCCACTTT. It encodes CASSWRWDRVNSPLHF.

The CDR3 spells CASSWGTSGGRETQYF. In DNA form, the CDR3 reads TGTGCCAGCAGCTGGGGGACTAGCGGGGGGCGAGAGACCCAGTACTTC. The chain carries TRBV7-8 and TRBJ2-5; 15 nucleotides align to TRBD2. The CDR3 loop spans 16 amino acids. The V segment lost 4 bases and the J segment 4 bases; nucleotides outside the gene matches: 4. The germline V gene has CDR1 SGHVS and CDR2 FQNEAQ. Full variable domain (rest looked up from reference TRBV7-8 and TRBJ2-5): GAGVSQSPRYKVAKRGQDVALRCDPISGHVSLFWYQQALGQGPEFLTYFQNEAQLDKSGLPSDRFFAERPEGSVSTLKIQRTQQEDSAVYLCASSWGTSGGRETQYFGPGTRLLVL.

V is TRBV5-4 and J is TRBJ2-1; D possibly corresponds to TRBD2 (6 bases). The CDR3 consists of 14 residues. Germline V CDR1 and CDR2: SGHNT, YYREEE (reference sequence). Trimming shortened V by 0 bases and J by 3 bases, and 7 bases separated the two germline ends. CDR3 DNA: TGTGCCAGCAGCTTGGTGGACTACTACAATGAGCAGTTCTTC. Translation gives CASSLVDYYNEQFF.

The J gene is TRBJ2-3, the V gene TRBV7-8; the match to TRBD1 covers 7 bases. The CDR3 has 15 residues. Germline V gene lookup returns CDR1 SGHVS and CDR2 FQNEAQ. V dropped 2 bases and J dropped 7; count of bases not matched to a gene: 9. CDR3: CASSLQGVALNTQYF. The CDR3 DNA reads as TGTGCCAGCAGCTTACAGGGGGTCGCGTTAAATACGCAGTATTTT.

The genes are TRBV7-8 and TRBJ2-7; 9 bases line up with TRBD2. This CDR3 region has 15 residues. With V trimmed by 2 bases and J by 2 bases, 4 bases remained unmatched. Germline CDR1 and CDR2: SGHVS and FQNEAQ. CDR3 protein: CASSLRGGGTYEQYF. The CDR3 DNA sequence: TGTGCCAGCAGCTTACGCGGGGGGGGTACCTACGAGCAGTACTTC.

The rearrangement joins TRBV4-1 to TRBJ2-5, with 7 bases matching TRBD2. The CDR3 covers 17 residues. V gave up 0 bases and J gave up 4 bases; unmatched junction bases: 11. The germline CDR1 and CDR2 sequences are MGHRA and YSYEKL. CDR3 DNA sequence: TGCGCCAGCAGCCAAGAGGCAGGCTCCCCGGGAGGAGAGACCCAGTACTTC. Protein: CASSQEAGSPGGETQYF.

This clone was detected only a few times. The CDR3 here is CARSVTGKADNSPLHF. For the CDR3, the DNA is TGTGCCAGAAGCGTGACAGGGAAGGCTGATAATTCACCCCTCCACTTT. The chain couples TRBV5-3 to TRBJ1-6; 7 bases match TRBD1. TRBV5-3 is identified as an open reading frame with a role that is uncertain. The junction had 9 bases not matched to a gene; V was cut back by 4 bases and J by 5 bases. The CDR3 length is 16 residues.

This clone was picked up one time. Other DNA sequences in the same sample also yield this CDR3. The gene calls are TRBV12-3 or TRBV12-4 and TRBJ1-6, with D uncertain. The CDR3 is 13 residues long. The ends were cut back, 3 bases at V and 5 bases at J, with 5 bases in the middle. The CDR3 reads CASSLADNSPLHF. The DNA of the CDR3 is TGTGCCAGCAGTTTGGCAGATAATTCACCCCTCCACTTT.

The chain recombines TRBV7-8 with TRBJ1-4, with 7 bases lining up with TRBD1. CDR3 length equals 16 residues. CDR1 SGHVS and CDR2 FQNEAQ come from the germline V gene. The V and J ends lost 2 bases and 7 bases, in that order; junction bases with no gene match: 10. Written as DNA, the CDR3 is TGTGCCAGCAGCTTAATACCCGGGCAGGGGGTTGAAAAACTGTTTTTT. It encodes CASSLIPGQGVEKLFF. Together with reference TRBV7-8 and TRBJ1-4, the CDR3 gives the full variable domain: GAGVSQSPRYKVAKRGQDVALRCDPISGHVSLFWYQQALGQGPEFLTYFQNEAQLDKSGLPSDRFFAERPEGSVSTLKIQRTQQEDSAVYLCASSLIPGQGVEKLFFGSGTQLSVL.

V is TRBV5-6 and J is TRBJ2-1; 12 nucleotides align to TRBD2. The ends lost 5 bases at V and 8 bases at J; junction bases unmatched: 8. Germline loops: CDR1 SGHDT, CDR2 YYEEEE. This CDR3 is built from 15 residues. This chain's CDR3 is CASRDPSGGADEQFF. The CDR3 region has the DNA TGTGCCAGCAGGGACCCTAGCGGGGGGGCTGATGAGCAGTTCTTC.

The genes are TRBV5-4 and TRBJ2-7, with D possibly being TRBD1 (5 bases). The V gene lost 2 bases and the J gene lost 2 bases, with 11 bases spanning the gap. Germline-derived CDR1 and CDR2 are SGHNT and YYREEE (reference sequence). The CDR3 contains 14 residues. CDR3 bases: TGTGCCAGCAGCTTTATGCAGGGCGCCTACGAGCAGTACTTC. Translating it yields CASSFMQGAYEQYF.

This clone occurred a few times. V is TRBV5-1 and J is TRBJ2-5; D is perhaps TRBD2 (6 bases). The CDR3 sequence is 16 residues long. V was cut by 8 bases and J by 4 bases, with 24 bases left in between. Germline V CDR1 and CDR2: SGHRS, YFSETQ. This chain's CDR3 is CASQDGAEEGLETQYF. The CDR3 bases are TGCGCCAGTCAGGATGGAGCGGAGGAGGGCCTAGAGACCCAGTACTTC.